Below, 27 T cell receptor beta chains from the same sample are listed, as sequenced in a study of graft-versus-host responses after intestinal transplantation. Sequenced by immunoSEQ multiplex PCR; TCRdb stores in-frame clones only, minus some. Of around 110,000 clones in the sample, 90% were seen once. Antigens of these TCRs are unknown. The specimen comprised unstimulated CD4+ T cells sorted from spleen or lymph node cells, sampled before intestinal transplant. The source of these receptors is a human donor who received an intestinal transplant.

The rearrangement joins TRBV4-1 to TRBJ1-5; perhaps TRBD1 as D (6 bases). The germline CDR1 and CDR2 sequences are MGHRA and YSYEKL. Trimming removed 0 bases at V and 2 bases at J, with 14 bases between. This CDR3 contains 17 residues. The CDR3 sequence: CASSQDAGALGNQPQHF. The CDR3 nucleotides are TGCGCCAGCAGCCAAGACGCAGGGGCGCTTGGCAATCAGCCCCAGCATTTT.

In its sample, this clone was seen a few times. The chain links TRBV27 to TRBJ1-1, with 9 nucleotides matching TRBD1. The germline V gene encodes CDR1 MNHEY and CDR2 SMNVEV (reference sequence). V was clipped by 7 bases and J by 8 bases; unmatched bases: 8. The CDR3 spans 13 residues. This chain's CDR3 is CASTKRGQGEAFF. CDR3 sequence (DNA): TGTGCCAGCACCAAAAGGGGACAGGGAGAAGCTTTCTTT.

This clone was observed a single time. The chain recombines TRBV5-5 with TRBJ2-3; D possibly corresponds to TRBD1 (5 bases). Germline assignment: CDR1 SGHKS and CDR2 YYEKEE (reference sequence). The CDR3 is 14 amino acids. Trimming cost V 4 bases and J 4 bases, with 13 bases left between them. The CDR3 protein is CASSTLRGPDTQYF. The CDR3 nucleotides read TGTGCCAGCAGCACCCTTAGGGGCCCAGATACGCAGTATTTT.

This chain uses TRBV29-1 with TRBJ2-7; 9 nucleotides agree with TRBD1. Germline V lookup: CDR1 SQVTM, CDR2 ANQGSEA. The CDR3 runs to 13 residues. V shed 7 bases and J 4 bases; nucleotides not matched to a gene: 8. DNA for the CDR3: TGCAGCGGCCGGACAGGGGTCCTGTACGAGCAGTACTTC. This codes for CSGRTGVLYEQYF.

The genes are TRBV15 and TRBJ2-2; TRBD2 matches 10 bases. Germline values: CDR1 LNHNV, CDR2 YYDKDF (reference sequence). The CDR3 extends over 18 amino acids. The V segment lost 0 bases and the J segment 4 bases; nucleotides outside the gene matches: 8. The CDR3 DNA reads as TGTGCCACCAGCAGAGATCCGGGAGCGGGAGGGGGCACCGGGGAGCTGTTTTTT. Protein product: CATSRDPGAGGGTGELFF. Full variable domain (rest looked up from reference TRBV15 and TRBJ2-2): DAMVIQNPRYQVTQFGKPVTLSCSQTLNHNVMYWYQQKSSQAPKLLFHYYDKDFNNEADTPDNFQSRRPNTSFCFLDIRSPGLGDTAMYLCATSRDPGAGGGTGELFFGEGSRLTVL.

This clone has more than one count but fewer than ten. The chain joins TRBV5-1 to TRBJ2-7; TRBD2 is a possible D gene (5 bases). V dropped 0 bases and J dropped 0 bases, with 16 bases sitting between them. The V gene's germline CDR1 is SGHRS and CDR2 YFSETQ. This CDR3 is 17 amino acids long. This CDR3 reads CASSLAFGGLSSYEQYF. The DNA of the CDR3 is TGCGCCAGCAGCTTGGCGTTCGGTGGACTCAGCTCCTACGAGCAGTACTTC.

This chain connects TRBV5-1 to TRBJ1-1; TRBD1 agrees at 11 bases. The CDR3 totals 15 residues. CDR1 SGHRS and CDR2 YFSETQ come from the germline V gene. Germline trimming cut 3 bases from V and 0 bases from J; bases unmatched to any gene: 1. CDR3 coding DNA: TGCGCCAGCAGCTGGACAGGGGGCATGAACACTGAAGCTTTCTTT. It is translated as CASSWTGGMNTEAFF.

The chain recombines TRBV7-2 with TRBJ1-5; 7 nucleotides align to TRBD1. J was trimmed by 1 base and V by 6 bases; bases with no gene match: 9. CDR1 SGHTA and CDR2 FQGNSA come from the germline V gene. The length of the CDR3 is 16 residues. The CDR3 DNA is TGTGCCAGCAGTCTAGGAACAGGGGTGAGCAATCAGCCCCAGCATTTT. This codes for CASSLGTGVSNQPQHF.

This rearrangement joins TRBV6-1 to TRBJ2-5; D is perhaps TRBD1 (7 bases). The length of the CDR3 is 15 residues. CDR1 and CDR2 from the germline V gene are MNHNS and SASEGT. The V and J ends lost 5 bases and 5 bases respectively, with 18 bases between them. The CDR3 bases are TGTGCCAGCAGTCCCGGAGGGGCAGGGGGGGAGACCCAGTACTTC. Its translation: CASSPGGAGGETQYF.

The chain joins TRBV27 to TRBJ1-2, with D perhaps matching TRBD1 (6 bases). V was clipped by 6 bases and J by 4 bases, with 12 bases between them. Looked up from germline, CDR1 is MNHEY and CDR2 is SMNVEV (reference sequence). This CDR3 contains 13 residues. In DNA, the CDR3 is TGTGCCAGCAGCTCTAACAGGGTCTATGGCTACACCTTC. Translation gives CASSSNRVYGYTF.

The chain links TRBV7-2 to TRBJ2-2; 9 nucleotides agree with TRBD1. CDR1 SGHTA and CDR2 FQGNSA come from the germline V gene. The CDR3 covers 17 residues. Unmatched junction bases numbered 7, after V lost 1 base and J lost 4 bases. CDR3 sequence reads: CASSLEGRDRATGELFF. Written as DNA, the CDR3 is TGTGCCAGCAGCTTAGAAGGTCGGGACAGGGCCACCGGGGAGCTGTTTTTT.

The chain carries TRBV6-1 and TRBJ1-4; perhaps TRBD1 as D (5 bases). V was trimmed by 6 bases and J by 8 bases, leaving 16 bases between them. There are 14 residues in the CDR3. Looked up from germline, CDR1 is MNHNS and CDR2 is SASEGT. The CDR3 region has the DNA TGTGCCAGCAGGCCAGGCCGACGGACAGAAAAACTGTTTTTT. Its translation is CASRPGRRTEKLFF.

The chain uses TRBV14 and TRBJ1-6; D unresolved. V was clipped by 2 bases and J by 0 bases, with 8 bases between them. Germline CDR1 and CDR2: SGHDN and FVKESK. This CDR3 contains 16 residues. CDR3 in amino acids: CASSQQRSSYNSPLHF. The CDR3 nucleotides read TGTGCCAGCAGCCAACAGCGGAGCTCCTATAATTCACCCCTCCACTTT.

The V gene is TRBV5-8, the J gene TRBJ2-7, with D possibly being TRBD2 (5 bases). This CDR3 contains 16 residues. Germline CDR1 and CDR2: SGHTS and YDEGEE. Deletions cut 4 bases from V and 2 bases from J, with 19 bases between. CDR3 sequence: CASSLGWGEEAYEQYF. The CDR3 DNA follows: TGTGCCAGCAGCCTAGGCTGGGGTGAGGAGGCCTACGAGCAGTACTTC.

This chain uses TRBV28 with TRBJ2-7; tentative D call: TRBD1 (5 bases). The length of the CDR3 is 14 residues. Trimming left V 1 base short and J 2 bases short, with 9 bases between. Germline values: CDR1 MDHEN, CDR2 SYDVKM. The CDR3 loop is CASSLSGPAYEQYF. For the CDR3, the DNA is TGTGCCAGCAGTTTATCAGGGCCCGCCTACGAGCAGTACTTC.

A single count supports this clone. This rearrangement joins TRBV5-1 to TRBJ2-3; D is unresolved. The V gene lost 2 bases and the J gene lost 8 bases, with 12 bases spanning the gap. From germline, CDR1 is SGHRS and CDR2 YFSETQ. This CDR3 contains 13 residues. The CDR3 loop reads CASSFEMLVTQYF. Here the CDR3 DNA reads TGCGCCAGCAGCTTCGAGATGCTAGTTACGCAGTATTTT. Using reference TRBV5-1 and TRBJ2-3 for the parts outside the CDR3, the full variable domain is KAGVTQTPRYLIKTRGQQVTLSCSPISGHRSVSWYQQTPGQGLQFLFEYFSETQRNKGNFPGRFSGRQFSNSRSEMNVSTLELGDSALYLCASSFEMLVTQYFGPGTRLTVL.

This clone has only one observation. The CDR3 loop reads CASSSTSGGASDTQYF. The CDR3 nucleotides read TGTGCCAGCAGCTCGACTAGCGGGGGGGCCTCAGATACGCAGTATTTT. V is TRBV7-2 and J is TRBJ2-3, with 14 bases lining up with TRBD2. Germline lookup yields CDR1 SGHTA and CDR2 FQGNSA. Trimming cost V 4 bases and J 4 bases; bases outside gene matches: 4. The length of the CDR3 is 16 residues.

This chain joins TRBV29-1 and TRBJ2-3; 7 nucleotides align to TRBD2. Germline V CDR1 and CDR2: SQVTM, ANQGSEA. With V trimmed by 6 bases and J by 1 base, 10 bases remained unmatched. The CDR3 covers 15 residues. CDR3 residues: CSVDPRGVGTDTQYF. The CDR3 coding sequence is TGCAGCGTCGACCCCCGGGGGGTTGGCACAGATACGCAGTATTTT.

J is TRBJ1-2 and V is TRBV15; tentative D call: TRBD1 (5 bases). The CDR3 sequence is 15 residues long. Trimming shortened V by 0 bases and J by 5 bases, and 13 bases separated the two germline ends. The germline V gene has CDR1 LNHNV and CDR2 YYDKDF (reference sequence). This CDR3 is CATSRDKGPGYGYTF. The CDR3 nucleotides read TGTGCCACCAGCAGAGATAAGGGGCCAGGGTATGGCTACACCTTC.

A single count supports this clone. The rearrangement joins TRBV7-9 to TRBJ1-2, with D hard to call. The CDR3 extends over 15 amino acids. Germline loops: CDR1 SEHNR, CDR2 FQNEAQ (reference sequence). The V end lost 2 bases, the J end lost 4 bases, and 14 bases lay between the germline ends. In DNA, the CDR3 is TGTGCCAGCAGCTTAATCGGGGTCTATCTCTATGGCTACACCTTC. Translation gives CASSLIGVYLYGYTF.

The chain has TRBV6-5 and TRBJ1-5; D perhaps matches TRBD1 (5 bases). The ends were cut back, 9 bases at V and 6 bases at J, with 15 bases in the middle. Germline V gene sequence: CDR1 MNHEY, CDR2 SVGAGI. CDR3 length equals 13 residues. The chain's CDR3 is CASQGIRGQPQHF. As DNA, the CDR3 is TGTGCCAGTCAGGGAATTCGTGGTCAGCCCCAGCATTTT.

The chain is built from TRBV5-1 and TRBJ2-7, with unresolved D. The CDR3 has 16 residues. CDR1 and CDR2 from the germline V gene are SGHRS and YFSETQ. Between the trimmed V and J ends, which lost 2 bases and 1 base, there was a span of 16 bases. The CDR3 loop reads CASSLLPGDLSYEQYF. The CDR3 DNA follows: TGCGCCAGCAGCTTACTCCCAGGCGACCTTTCCTACGAGCAGTACTTC.

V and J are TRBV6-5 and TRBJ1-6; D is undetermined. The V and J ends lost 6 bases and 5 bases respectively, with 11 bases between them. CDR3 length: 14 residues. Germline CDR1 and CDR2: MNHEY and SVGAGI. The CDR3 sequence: CASSLEVDNSPLHF. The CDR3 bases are TGTGCCAGCAGCCTTGAGGTTGATAATTCACCCCTCCACTTT.

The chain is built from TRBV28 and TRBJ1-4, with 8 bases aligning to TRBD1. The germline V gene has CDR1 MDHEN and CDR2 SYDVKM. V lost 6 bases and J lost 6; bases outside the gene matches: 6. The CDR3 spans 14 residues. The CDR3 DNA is TGTGCCAGCAGCCCAGGACAGGGATATGAAAAACTGTTTTTT. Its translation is CASSPGQGYEKLFF.

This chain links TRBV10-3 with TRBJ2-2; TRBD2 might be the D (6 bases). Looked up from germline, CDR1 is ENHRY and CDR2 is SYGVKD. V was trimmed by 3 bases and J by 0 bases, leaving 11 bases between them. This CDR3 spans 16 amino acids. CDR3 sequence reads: CAISDPGETNTGELFF. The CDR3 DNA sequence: TGTGCCATCAGTGATCCGGGAGAGACGAACACCGGGGAGCTGTTTTTT.

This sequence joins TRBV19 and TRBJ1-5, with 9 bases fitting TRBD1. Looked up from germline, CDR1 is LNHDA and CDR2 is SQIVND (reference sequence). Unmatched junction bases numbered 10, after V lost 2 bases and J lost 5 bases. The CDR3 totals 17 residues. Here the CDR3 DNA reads TGTGCCAGTAGTATAAACATGGGGACAGGGAGCGATCAGCCCCAGCATTTT. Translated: CASSINMGTGSDQPQHF. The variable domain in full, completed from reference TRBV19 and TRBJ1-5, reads DGGITQSPKYLFRKEGQNVTLSCEQNLNHDAMYWYRQDPGQGLRLIYYSQIVNDFQKGDIAEGYSVSREKKESFPLTVTSAQKNPTAFYLCASSINMGTGSDQPQHFGDGTRLSIL.

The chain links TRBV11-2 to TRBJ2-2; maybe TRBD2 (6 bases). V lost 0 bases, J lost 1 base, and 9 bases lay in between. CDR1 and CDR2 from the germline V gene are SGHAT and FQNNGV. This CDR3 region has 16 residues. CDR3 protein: CASSLDRGVNTGELFF. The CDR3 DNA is TGTGCCAGCAGCTTAGATCGCGGGGTGAACACCGGGGAGCTGTTTTTT.